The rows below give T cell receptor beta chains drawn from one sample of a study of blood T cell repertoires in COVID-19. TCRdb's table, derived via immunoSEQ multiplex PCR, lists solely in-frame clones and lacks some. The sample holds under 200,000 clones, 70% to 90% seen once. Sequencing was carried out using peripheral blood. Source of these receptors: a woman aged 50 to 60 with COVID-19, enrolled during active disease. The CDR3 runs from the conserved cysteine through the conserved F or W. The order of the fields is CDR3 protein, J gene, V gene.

CDR3 protein: CATSDLGPGLNYGYTF
J gene: TRBJ1-2
V gene: TRBV24-1

CDR3 protein: CASSLVGSGGYNEQFF
J gene: TRBJ2-1
V gene: TRBV7-2

CDR3 protein: CASMAGAKNIQYF
J gene: TRBJ2-4
V gene: TRBV28

CDR3 protein: CASSRDRNTEAFF
J gene: TRBJ1-1
V gene: TRBV6-5

CDR3 protein: CASSRAQGRSGNTIYF
J gene: TRBJ1-3
V gene: TRBV4-3

CDR3 protein: CASSLGQGSRNTIYF
J gene: TRBJ1-3
V gene: TRBV13

CDR3 protein: CASSGTGGGGNTIYF
J gene: TRBJ1-3
V gene: TRBV28

CDR3 protein: CASRETTGDAQYF
J gene: TRBJ2-3
V gene: TRBV5-1

CDR3 protein: CASSHGNTQYF
J gene: TRBJ2-3
V gene: TRBV3-1/TRBV3-2

CDR3 protein: CASTLWSGGVNEQFF
J gene: TRBJ2-1
V gene: TRBV27

CDR3 protein: CASSMGGGGHADYEQYF
J gene: TRBJ2-7
V gene: TRBV11-2

CDR3 protein: CAWSVGTSIGELFF
J gene: TRBJ2-2
V gene: TRBV30

CDR3 protein: CASSQTLGLAAYEQYF
J gene: TRBJ2-7
V gene: TRBV4-1

CDR3 protein: CASGSTTDTQYF
J gene: TRBJ2-3
V gene: TRBV12-5

CDR3 protein: CASSQGENTEAFF
J gene: TRBJ1-1
V gene: TRBV3-1/TRBV3-2

CDR3 protein: CASSPQGRRYNEKLFF
J gene: TRBJ1-4
V gene: TRBV2

CDR3 protein: CASSEGAGGTGELFF
J gene: TRBJ2-2
V gene: TRBV7-3

CDR3 protein: CASSLGWASGITDTQYF
J gene: TRBJ2-3
V gene: TRBV5-8

CDR3 protein: CASSPDSNSPLHF
J gene: TRBJ1-6
V gene: TRBV5-4

CDR3 protein: CASSSRTGLNEKLFF
J gene: TRBJ1-4
V gene: TRBV7-2

CDR3 protein: CASSFAGTGRPNYGYTF
J gene: TRBJ1-2
V gene: TRBV28

CDR3 protein: CASRKRGREVYPPQHF
J gene: TRBJ1-5
V gene: TRBV28

CDR3 protein: CASSQVPRALFF
J gene: TRBJ1-4
V gene: TRBV14

CDR3 protein: CAWSPAGNQPQHF
J gene: TRBJ1-5
V gene: TRBV30

CDR3 protein: CATFEAFF
J gene: TRBJ1-1
V gene: TRBV6-4

CDR3 protein: CASTSLFKTGEGDYGYTF
J gene: TRBJ1-2
V gene: TRBV7-3

CDR3 protein: CASSRDSAQETQYF
J gene: TRBJ2-5
V gene: TRBV2

CDR3 protein: CASSWPQGAEQYF
J gene: TRBJ2-7
V gene: TRBV11-3

CDR3 protein: CASSLAWTDYNEQFF
J gene: TRBJ2-1
V gene: TRBV7-7

CDR3 protein: CASSLQGGSYNEQFF
J gene: TRBJ2-1
V gene: TRBV6-5

CDR3 protein: CASSFGTLEYEQYF
J gene: TRBJ2-7
V gene: TRBV5-1

CDR3 protein: CASSRTSGGNNEQFF
J gene: TRBJ2-1
V gene: TRBV7-7

CDR3 protein: CASSPRGTGDHEQYF
J gene: TRBJ2-7
V gene: TRBV9

CDR3 protein: CASSQESGQVFSGANVLTF
J gene: TRBJ2-6
V gene: TRBV4-3

CDR3 protein: CASSIGQGSYNEQFF
J gene: TRBJ2-1
V gene: TRBV7-9

CDR3 protein: CASSPESGGRYEQYF
J gene: TRBJ2-7
V gene: TRBV6-2/TRBV6-3

CDR3 protein: CASRGGGAGTDTQYF
J gene: TRBJ2-3
V gene: TRBV19

CDR3 protein: CASSPLGNYGYTF
J gene: TRBJ1-2
V gene: TRBV28

CDR3 protein: CASSSVAGRGHYEQYF
J gene: TRBJ2-7
V gene: TRBV5-4

CDR3 protein: CASSRGQILNQPQHF
J gene: TRBJ1-5
V gene: TRBV2

CDR3 protein: CASSQDSYQPQHF
J gene: TRBJ1-5
V gene: TRBV16

CDR3 protein: CASSPRDKANQPQHF
J gene: TRBJ1-5
V gene: TRBV19

CDR3 protein: CASRPAQQGADTQYF
J gene: TRBJ2-3
V gene: TRBV2

CDR3 protein: CASSYSGGGLQGYTF
J gene: TRBJ1-2
V gene: TRBV6-5

CDR3 protein: CASTDSSGNTIYF
J gene: TRBJ1-3
V gene: TRBV5-1

CDR3 protein: CASSQDPQAILAKNIQYF
J gene: TRBJ2-4
V gene: TRBV4-1

CDR3 protein: CASSLRGQPSLGGYTF
J gene: TRBJ1-2
V gene: TRBV5-6

CDR3 protein: CASSQERLAGGQNEQFF
J gene: TRBJ2-1
V gene: TRBV4-3

CDR3 protein: CASGLPGGRETQYF
J gene: TRBJ2-5
V gene: TRBV12-5

CDR3 protein: CSVEDWGGGAGDTQYF
J gene: TRBJ2-3
V gene: TRBV29-1

CDR3 protein: CAWSGGGSFSGELFF
J gene: TRBJ2-2
V gene: TRBV30

CDR3 protein: CASSQDLAEQYF
J gene: TRBJ2-7
V gene: TRBV3-1/TRBV3-2

CDR3 protein: CASRRTSNTEAFF
J gene: TRBJ1-1
V gene: TRBV2

CDR3 protein: CASSTSGGVTGELFF
J gene: TRBJ2-2
V gene: TRBV28